This T cell receptor beta chain was identified during a study of blood T cells in healthy people across ages. This CDR3 comprises 14 residues. Germline values: CDR1 SGHRS, CDR2 YFSETQ. A second PCR of about 7 to 12 cycles used a sample-barcoded 5' primer and a J-beta primer mix. TCRdb itself ran the 5' RACE reads through MiXCR, one entry per CDR3 protein. The sample records around 750,000 distinct CDR3 sequences, about 53% being singletons. The chain uses TRBV5-1 and TRBJ2-7; 7 bases align to TRBD1. The J call may not be correct, given that the DNA end is closer to TRBJ2-5. Sequencing used blood. The clonotype comes from a man older than 75 in good health. The CDR3, as DNA: TGCGCCAGCAGCCTCCCGACAGGGCCGGAGACCCAGTACTTC. Protein: CASSLPTGPETQYF.